This TCR beta chain originates from a study of cytomegalovirus exposure and HLA in healthy donors. Study overall: The study placed less than 90% of its approximately 400 genotyped donors in the Caucasian-associated ancestry cluster.

Study conclusions and caveats: At a 0.05 false discovery rate, a later analysis found approximately 17,000 TCR beta sequences to be associated with HLA alleles.

The CDR3 loop spans 15 amino acids. Looked up from germline, CDR1 is MNHEY and CDR2 is SVGAGI. V shed 6 bases, J shed 6 bases, and the junction held 8 bases outside the gene matches. Of note for this clone: Its target is unknown.

The PCR employed 60 Vbeta primers together with 13 Jbeta primers. Only in-frame clones appear in the TCRdb table, and some are missing; sequencing was by immunoSEQ multiplex PCR. The top ten clones hold around 1.3% of a sample with about 190,000 clones, 75% to 90% of them seen once. Sequencing used PBMCs. This chain links TRBV6-5 with TRBJ2-3, with 11 bases identical to TRBD1. The TCR originated in a boy aged 2-15 years in good health and CMV-seronegative. This chain's CDR3 is CASSPDRGQRDTQYF. In DNA form, the CDR3 reads TGTGCCAGCAGCCCGGACAGGGGGCAACGGGATACGCAGTATTTT.